This T cell receptor (beta chain) was identified in a study of T cell responses to AZD1222 COVID-19 vaccine. The assay was immunoSEQ multiplex PCR, and TCRdb's table has in-frame clones only and misses some. The repertoire holds roughly 120,000 clones, with approximately 85% as singletons. Germline-derived CDR1 and CDR2 are MNHEY and SMNVEV (reference sequence). The CDR3 is made up of 15 amino acids. The ends lost 4 bases at V and 6 bases at J; junction bases unmatched: 6. General observations from the study: Clonal diversity may have been underestimated in mostly white British donors. Spike-specific TCR breadth and depth rose after two AZD1222 doses.

As regards this clone: Its target is unknown.

The specimen was peripheral blood, collected on day 0 of AZD1222 vaccination. The V and J genes are TRBV27 and TRBJ1-6, with 7 bases fitting TRBD1. This sequence was found in an adult in good health. This CDR3 is CASSSGTVVNSPLHF. The DNA of the CDR3 is TGTGCCAGCAGTTCCGGGACAGTAGTTAATTCACCCCTCCACTTT.